Shown below are 18 T cell receptor beta chains from a single sample sequenced in a study of blood T cell repertoires in COVID-19. Libraries were prepared by immunoSEQ multiplex PCR; TCRdb keeps only in-frame clonotypes and omits some of them. The repertoire includes roughly 300,000 clones, over 70% of them detected once, and about 1.6% sits in the top ten. The sequenced material came from peripheral blood. These receptors all come from a woman in her 40s who had recovered from COVID-19.

The rearrangement links TRBV9 to TRBJ1-4, with TRBD1 matching 9 bases. The length of the CDR3 is 16 residues. J lost 7 bases, V lost 0 bases, and 7 bases had no gene match. Germline values: CDR1 SGDLS, CDR2 YYNGEE. The CDR3 DNA reads as TGTGCCAGCAGCGTAGACGGACAGGGGCAAGGTGAAAAACTGTTTTTT. This encodes CASSVDGQGQGEKLFF.

This chain connects TRBV7-9 to TRBJ1-2; D is perhaps TRBD1 (5 bases). Germline V gene data show CDR1 as SEHNR and CDR2 as FQNEAQ (reference sequence). The CDR3 loop spans 13 amino acids. V lost 5 bases and J 3 bases, leaving 10 bases between the germline ends. CDR3 nucleotides: TGTGCCAGCAGCCCTCCGACAGACTATGGCTACACCTTC. It translates to CASSPPTDYGYTF. Supplemented by reference TRBV7-9 and TRBJ1-2, the full variable domain reads DTGVSQNPRHKITKRGQNVTFRCDPISEHNRLYWYRQTLGQGPEFLTYFQNEAQLEKSRLLSDRFSAERPKGSFSTLEIQRTEQGDSAMYLCASSPPTDYGYTFGSGTRLTVV.

This rearrangement joins TRBV11-2 to TRBJ2-7, with a possible D match to TRBD1 (6 bases). The CDR3 loop spans 15 amino acids. The germline CDR1 and CDR2 sequences are SGHAT and FQNNGV. The V and J ends lost 5 bases and 3 bases respectively, with 17 bases between them. The CDR3 nucleotides are TGTGCCAGCAGCCCCAGGGCCTCAGGGGTCTACGAGCAGTACTTC. Residues: CASSPRASGVYEQYF.

This chain joins TRBV10-3 and TRBJ1-5, with a possible D match to TRBD1 (5 bases). The germline V gene has CDR1 ENHRY and CDR2 SYGVKD. The CDR3 sequence is 14 residues long. V lost 6 bases and J lost 2, with 11 bases in between. The DNA for the CDR3 is TGTGCCATCAGCCCGGACATGGGCAATCAGCCCCAGCATTTT. This translates into CAISPDMGNQPQHF.

The rearrangement joins TRBV4-3 to TRBJ2-7; 8 bases are shared with TRBD1. The CDR3 loop spans 14 amino acids. V lost 4 bases, J lost 5 bases, and 7 bases stayed unmatched. From germline, CDR1 is LGHNA and CDR2 YSLEER. The DNA for the CDR3 is TGCGCCAGCAGCCGGCAGGGGGCTTTTAACGAGCAGTACTTC. It encodes CASSRQGAFNEQYF.

The chain links TRBV10-1 to TRBJ2-5; 9 bases agree with TRBD2. The CDR3 length is 16 residues. With 4 bases clipped from V and 4 bases from J, the junction kept 10 bases outside the gene matches. Germline V gene lookup returns CDR1 WNHNN and CDR2 SYGVQD (reference sequence). The CDR3 DNA follows: TGCGCCAGCAGTGGCGGTAGCGGGGGATACGGAGAGACCCAGTACTTC. Translating gives CASSGGSGGYGETQYF.

The chain carries TRBV6-2 or TRBV6-3 and TRBJ1-1; 7 nucleotides agree with TRBD1. V shed 2 bases, J shed 1 base, and the junction held 4 bases outside the gene matches. In germline, CDR1 is MNHEY, CDR2 SVGEGT. This CDR3 has 15 amino acids. CDR3 DNA sequence: TGTGCCAGCAGTTACGCCCACAGGGGGAACACTGAAGCTTTCTTT. It codes for CASSYAHRGNTEAFF.

The chain combines TRBV27 with TRBJ1-2; TRBD1 matches at 7 bases. Germline V gene data show CDR1 as MNHEY and CDR2 as SMNVEV (reference sequence). This CDR3 is built from 19 residues. Trimming cost V 5 bases and J 4 bases; bases outside gene matches: 22. The CDR3, as DNA: TGTGCCAGCAGTGCCTTGCGCATGACAGGGTTTTTGGGATCCTATGGCTACACCTTC. It encodes CASSALRMTGFLGSYGYTF.

The rearrangement uses TRBV5-5 and TRBJ1-3, with TRBD1 matching 9 bases. V shed 4 bases and J 3 bases; nucleotides not matched to a gene: 2. In germline, CDR1 is SGHKS, CDR2 YYEKEE (reference sequence). The CDR3 has 14 residues. CDR3 coding DNA: TGTGCCAGCAGCGGGACAGGGTATGGAAACACCATATATTTT. Encoded protein: CASSGTGYGNTIYF.

This sequence joins TRBV6-5 and TRBJ1-2; unclear D gene. Germline CDR1 is MNHEY and CDR2 is SVGAGI. V lost 2 bases and J lost 0, with 10 bases in between. The CDR3 has 15 amino acids. This chain's CDR3 is CASSYGGIANYGYTF. CDR3 nucleotide sequence: TGTGCCAGCAGTTACGGAGGGATCGCTAACTATGGCTACACCTTC.

J is TRBJ1-2 and V is TRBV15, with 9 positions matching TRBD1. Germline V lookup: CDR1 LNHNV, CDR2 YYDKDF (reference sequence). The CDR3 has 16 residues. The V gene end was trimmed by 5 bases and the J gene end by 4 bases; junction bases not matched to a gene: 11. In DNA, the CDR3 is TGTGCCACCAGCCGAGGAACTGGGACAGGGCTCTATGGCTACACCTTC. Amino acids: CATSRGTGTGLYGYTF.

The rearrangement links TRBV5-1 to TRBJ2-5; 9 bases agree with TRBD2. J gave up 4 bases and V 4 bases, and 11 bases lay outside the gene matches. CDR1 and CDR2 (germline): SGHRS, YFSETQ. The CDR3 runs to 16 residues. CDR3 region: CASSVIGGGAGETQYF. Here the CDR3 DNA reads TGCGCCAGCAGCGTGATTGGCGGGGGGGCCGGAGAGACCCAGTACTTC.

The chain employs TRBV10-3 and TRBJ1-1; 8 bases are shared with TRBD1. The CDR3 is 16 residues long. J gave up 2 bases and V 0 bases, and 5 bases lay outside the gene matches. CDR1 and CDR2 (germline): ENHRY, SYGVKD. CDR3 sequence (DNA): TGTGCCATCAGTGAGTCTGGGACAGGATCCAACACTGAAGCTTTCTTT. Its protein is CAISESGTGSNTEAFF.

This rearrangement joins TRBV6-5 to TRBJ2-7; no definite D call. CDR1 is MNHEY, CDR2 SVGAGI, per germline. Trimming left V 7 bases short and J 1 base short, with 14 bases between. CDR3 length: 14 amino acids. CDR3 residues: CASIPRERSYEQYF. Written as DNA, the CDR3 is TGTGCCAGCATCCCCCGCGAGAGATCCTACGAGCAGTACTTC.

There are a few counts of this clone. The V call is TRBV4-1, the J call TRBJ1-3; D is ambiguous. The CDR3 has 15 residues. The V end was cut by 0 bases, the J end by 3 bases, with 9 bases between. CDR1 and CDR2 from the germline V gene are MGHRA and YSYEKL. This CDR3 reads CASSQDRDFGNTIYF. DNA for the CDR3: TGCGCCAGCAGCCAAGATCGTGACTTTGGAAACACCATATATTTT.

The rearrangement joins TRBV28 to TRBJ2-7; D is ambiguous. CDR3 length: 14 residues. CDR1 is MDHEN, CDR2 SYDVKM, per germline. V was trimmed by 6 bases and J by 4 bases, leaving 16 bases between them. The CDR3 DNA is TGTGCCAGCAGCCCATCCTTGTGGCAATACGAGCAGTACTTC. Residues: CASSPSLWQYEQYF.

The J gene is TRBJ1-4, the V gene TRBV19; 9 nucleotides line up with TRBD1. This CDR3 region has 13 residues. Germline CDR1 LNHDA, CDR2 SQIVND (reference sequence). Trimming took 6 bases from V and 8 from J; bases not matched to a gene: 4. The CDR3 nucleotides are TGTGCCAGTAGGAAGGACAGGGGAGAAAAACTGTTTTTT. Protein: CASRKDRGEKLFF.

The chain uses TRBV4-1 and TRBJ2-5, with 7 bases lining up with TRBD1. Germline CDR1 MGHRA, CDR2 YSYEKL. V gave up 4 bases and J gave up 1 base; unmatched junction bases: 6. This CDR3 comprises 15 residues. The CDR3 protein is CASSRGTAGQETQYF. CDR3 DNA: TGCGCCAGCAGCCGAGGGACAGCCGGCCAAGAGACCCAGTACTTC.